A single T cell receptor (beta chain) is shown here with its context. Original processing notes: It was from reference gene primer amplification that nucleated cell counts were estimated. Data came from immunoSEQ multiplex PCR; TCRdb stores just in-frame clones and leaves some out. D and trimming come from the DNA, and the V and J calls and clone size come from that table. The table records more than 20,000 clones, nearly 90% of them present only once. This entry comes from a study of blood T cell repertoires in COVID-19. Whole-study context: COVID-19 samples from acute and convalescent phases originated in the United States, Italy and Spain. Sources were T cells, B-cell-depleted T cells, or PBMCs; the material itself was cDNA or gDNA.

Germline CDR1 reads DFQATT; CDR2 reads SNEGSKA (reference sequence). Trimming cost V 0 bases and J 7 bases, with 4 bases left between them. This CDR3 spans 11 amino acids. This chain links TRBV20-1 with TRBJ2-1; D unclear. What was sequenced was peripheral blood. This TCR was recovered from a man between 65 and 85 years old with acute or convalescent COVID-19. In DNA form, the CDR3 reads TGCAGTGCTAGAGATCGGAATGAGCAGTTCTTC. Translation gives CSARDRNEQFF.